This T cell receptor beta chain was identified during a study of shared clonotypes between healthy human individuals. Sequenced by immunoSEQ multiplex PCR; TCRdb stores in-frame clones only, minus some. The sample carries under 700,000 clones, approximately 95% recorded once. It was CD45RO-negative cells, positively selected for CCR7, that made up naive CD8 cells, with terminally differentiated effector memory CD45RA+ cells excluded. The TCR sequence derives from a woman aged 25 to 39 in good health. The sample was naive CD8+ T cells sorted from blood.

The CDR3 sequence: CASSGSGQGHEQYF. The CDR3 coding sequence is TGTGCCAGCAGCGGCTCGGGACAGGGCCACGAGCAGTACTTC. The rearrangement links TRBV7-9 to TRBJ2-7, with 9 positions matching TRBD1. The CDR3 extends over 14 amino acids. CDR1 is SEHNR and CDR2 is FQNEAQ in the germline V gene (reference sequence). Losses at the gene ends were 5 bases for V and 5 bases for J; bases not matched to a gene: 7.